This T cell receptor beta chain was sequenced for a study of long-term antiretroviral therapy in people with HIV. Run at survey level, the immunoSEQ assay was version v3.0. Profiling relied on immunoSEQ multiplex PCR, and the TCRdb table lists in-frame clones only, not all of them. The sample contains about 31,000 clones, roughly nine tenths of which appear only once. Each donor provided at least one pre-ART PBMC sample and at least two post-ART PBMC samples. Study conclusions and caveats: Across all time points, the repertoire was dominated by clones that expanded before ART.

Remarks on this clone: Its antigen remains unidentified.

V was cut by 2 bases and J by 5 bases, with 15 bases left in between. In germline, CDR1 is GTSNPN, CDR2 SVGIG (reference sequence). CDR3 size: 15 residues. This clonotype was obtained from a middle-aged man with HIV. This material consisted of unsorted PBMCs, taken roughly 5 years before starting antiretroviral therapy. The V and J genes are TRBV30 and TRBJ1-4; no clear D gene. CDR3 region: CAWSLWRPVNEKLFF. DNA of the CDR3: TGTGCCTGGAGTTTATGGAGGCCAGTAAATGAAAAACTGTTTTTT. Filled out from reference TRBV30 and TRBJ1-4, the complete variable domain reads SQTIHQWPATLVQPVGSPLSLECTVEGTSNPNLYWYRQAAGRGLQLLFYSVGIGQISSEVPQNLSASRPQDRQFILSSKKLLLSDSGFYLCAWSLWRPVNEKLFFGSGTQLSVL.